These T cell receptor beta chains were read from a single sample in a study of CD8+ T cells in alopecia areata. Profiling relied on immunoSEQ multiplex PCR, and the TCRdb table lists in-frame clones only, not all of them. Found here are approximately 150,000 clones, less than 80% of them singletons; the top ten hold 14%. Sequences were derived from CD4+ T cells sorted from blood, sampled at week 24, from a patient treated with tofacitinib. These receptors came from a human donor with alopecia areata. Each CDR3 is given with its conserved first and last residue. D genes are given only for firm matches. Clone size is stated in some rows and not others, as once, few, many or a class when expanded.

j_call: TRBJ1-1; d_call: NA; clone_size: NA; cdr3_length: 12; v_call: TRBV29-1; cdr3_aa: CSVEGQITEAFF; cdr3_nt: TGCAGCGTTGAAGGCCAGATCACTGAAGCTTTCTTT
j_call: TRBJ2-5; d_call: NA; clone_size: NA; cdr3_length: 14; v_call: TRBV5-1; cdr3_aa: CASSKTSPGETQYF; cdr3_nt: TGCGCCAGCAGCAAGACCTCACCGGGAGAGACCCAGTACTTC
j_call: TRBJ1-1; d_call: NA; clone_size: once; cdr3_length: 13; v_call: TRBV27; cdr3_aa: CASSWIGNTEAFF; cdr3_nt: TGTGCCAGCAGTTGGATAGGGAACACTGAAGCTTTCTTT
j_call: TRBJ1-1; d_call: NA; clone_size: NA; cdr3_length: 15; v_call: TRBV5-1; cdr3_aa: CASSLVDPGNTEAFF; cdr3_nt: TGCGCCAGCAGCTTGGTAGATCCGGGGAACACTGAAGCTTTCTTT
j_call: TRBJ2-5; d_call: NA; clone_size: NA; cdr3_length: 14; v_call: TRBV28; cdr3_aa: CASSLGDYQETQYF; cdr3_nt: TGTGCCAGCAGTTTAGGGGATTACCAAGAGACCCAGTACTTC
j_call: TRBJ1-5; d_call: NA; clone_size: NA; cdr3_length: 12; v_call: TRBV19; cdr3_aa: CASTGFGQPQHF; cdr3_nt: TGTGCCAGCACAGGGTTCGGGCAGCCCCAGCATTTT
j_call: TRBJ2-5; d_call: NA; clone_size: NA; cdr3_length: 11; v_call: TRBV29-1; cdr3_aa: CSVEQEETQYF; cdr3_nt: TGCAGCGTTGAGCAGGAGGAGACCCAGTACTTC
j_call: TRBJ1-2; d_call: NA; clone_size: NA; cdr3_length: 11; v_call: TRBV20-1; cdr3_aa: CSHSLNYGYTF; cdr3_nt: TGCAGTCATAGTCTAAACTATGGCTACACCTTC
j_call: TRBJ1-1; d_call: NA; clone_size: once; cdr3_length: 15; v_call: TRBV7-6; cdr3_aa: CASSLAGTINTEAFF; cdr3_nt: TGTGCCAGCAGCTTGGCCGGGACAATTAACACTGAAGCTTTCTTT
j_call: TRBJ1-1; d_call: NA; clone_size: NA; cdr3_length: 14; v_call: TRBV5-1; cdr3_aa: CASSSDSGVTEAFF; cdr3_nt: TGCGCCAGCAGCTCGGACAGCGGAGTAACTGAAGCTTTCTTT
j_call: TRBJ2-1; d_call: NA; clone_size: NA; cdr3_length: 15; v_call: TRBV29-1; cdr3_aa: CSVGTGLAGGNEQFF; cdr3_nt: TGCAGCGTCGGTACCGGACTAGCAGGGGGCAATGAGCAGTTCTTC
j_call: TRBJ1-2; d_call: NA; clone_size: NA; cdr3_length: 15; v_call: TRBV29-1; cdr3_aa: CSVEVPPDGNYGYTF; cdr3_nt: TGCAGCGTTGAAGTCCCCCCTGACGGCAACTATGGCTACACCTTC
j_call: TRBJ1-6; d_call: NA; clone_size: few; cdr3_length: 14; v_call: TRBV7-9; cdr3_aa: CASSRDTDGSPLHF; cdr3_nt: TGTGCCAGCAGCCGAGACACTGATGGCTCACCCCTCCACTTT
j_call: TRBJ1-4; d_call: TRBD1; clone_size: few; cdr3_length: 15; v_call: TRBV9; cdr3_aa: CASSGGQGVVEKLFF; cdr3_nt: TGTGCCAGCAGCGGAGGACAGGGGGTGGTTGAAAAACTGTTTTTT
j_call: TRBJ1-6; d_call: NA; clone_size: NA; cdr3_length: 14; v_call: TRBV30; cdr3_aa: CAWSVFGGTSPLHF; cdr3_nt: TGTGCCTGGAGTGTATTCGGTGGCACTTCACCCCTCCACTTT
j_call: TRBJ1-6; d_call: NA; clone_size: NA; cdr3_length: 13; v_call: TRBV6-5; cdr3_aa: CASRRSGGSPLHF; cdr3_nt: TGTGCCAGCAGGCGCTCGGGGGGTTCACCCCTCCACTTT
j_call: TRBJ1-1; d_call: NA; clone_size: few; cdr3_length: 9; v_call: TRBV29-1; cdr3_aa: CSVDTEAFF; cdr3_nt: TGCAGCGTTGACACTGAAGCTTTCTTT
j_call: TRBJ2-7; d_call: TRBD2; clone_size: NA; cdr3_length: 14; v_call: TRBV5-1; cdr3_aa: CASTRSGGAYEQYF; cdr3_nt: TGCGCCAGCACTCGTAGCGGGGGGGCCTACGAGCAGTACTTC
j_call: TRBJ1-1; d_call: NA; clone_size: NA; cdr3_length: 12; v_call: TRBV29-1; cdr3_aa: CSVEIGDTEAFF; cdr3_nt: TGCAGCGTTGAAATTGGGGACACTGAAGCTTTCTTT
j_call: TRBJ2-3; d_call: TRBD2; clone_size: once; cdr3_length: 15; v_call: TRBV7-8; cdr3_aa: CASSARTSGGDTQYF; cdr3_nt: TGTGCCAGCAGCGCAAGGACTAGCGGGGGGGATACGCAGTATTTT
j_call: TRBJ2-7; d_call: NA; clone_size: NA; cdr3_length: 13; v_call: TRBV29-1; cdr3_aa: CSVGGRYSYEQYF; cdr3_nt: TGCAGCGTTGGGGGCCGCTACTCCTACGAGCAGTACTTC
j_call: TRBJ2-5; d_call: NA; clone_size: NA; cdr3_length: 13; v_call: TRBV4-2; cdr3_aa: CASSQDPRSLQYF; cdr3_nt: TGTGCCAGCAGCCAAGATCCTCGGTCCCTCCAGTACTTC
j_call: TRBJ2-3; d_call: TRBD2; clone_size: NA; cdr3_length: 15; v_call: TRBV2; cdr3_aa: CASSALAGITDTQYF; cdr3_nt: TGTGCCAGCAGTGCCCTAGCGGGGATCACAGATACGCAGTATTTT
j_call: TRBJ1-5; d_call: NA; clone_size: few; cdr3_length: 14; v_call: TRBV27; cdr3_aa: CASRTGRSNQPQHF; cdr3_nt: TGTGCCAGCAGGACGGGCCGTAGCAATCAGCCCCAGCATTTT
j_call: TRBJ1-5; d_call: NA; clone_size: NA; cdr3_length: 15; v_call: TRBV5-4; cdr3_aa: CASSLGSGRDQPQHF; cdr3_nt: TGTGCCAGCAGCTTGGGTTCCGGACGAGATCAGCCCCAGCATTTT
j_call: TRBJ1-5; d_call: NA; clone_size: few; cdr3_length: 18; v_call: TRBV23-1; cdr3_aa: CASSQIPTGGTSNQPQHF; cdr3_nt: TGCGCCAGCAGTCAAATCCCTACGGGAGGCACGAGCAATCAGCCCCAGCATTTT
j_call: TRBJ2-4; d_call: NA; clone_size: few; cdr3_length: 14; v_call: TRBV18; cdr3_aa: CASSVQSTRNIQYF; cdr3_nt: TGTGCCAGCTCCGTCCAATCGACCAGAAACATTCAGTACTTC
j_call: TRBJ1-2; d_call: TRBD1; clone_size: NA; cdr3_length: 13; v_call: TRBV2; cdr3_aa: CASSFTQGAGYTF; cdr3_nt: TGTGCCAGCAGCTTTACCCAGGGGGCTGGCTACACCTTC
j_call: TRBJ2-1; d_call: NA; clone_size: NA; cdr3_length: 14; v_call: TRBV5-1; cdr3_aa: CASSLERPNDEQFF; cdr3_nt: TGCGCCAGCAGCTTGGAGAGACCGAACGATGAGCAGTTCTTC
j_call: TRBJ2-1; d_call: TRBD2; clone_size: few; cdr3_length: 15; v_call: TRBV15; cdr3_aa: CATSSTSGGYNEQFF; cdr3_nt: TGTGCCACCAGCAGTACTAGCGGGGGGTACAATGAGCAGTTCTTC
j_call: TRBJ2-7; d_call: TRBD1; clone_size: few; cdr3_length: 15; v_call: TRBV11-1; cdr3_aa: CASSPGQGPSYEQYF; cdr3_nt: TGTGCCAGCAGCCCCGGACAGGGACCCTCCTACGAGCAGTACTTC
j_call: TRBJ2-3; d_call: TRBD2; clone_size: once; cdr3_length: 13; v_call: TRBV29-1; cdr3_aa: CSVDERGEDTQYF; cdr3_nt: TGCAGCGTTGACGAGCGGGGGGAGGATACGCAGTATTTT
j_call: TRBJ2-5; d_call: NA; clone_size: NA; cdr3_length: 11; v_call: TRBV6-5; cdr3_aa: CASKDFETQYF; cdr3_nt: TGTGCCAGCAAGGATTTTGAGACCCAGTACTTC
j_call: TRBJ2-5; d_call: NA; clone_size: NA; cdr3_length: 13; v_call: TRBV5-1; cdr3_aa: CASAPPGLPAQYF; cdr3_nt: TGCGCCAGCGCCCCCCCGGGACTCCCAGCCCAGTACTTC
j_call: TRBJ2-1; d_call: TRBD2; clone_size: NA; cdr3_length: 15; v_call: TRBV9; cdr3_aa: CASSVGGTSLGEQFF; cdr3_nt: TGTGCCAGCAGCGTAGGCGGGACTAGCCTCGGGGAGCAGTTCTTC
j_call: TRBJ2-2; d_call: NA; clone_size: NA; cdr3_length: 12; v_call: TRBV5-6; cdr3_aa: CASSLDEGELFF; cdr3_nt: TGTGCCAGCAGCTTGGATGAGGGGGAGCTGTTTTTT
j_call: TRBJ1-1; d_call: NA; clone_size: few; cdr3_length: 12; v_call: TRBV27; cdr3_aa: CASSRDNTEAFF; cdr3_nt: TGTGCCAGCAGCCGGGATAACACTGAAGCTTTCTTT
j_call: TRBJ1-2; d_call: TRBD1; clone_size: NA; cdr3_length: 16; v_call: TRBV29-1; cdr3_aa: CSVDRKTGTGFYGYTF; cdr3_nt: TGCAGCGTTGATCGAAAGACCGGGACAGGGTTCTATGGCTACACCTTC
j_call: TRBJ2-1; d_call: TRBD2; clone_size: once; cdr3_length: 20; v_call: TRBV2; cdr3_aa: CASSYPGLAGGKSSYNEQFF; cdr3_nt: TGTGCCAGCAGCTACCCGGGACTTGCGGGGGGCAAAAGCTCCTACAATGAGCAGTTCTTC
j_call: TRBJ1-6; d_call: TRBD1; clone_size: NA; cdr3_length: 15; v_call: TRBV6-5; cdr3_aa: CASSLQGAYNSPLHF; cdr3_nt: TGTGCCAGCAGTTTACAGGGGGCCTATAATTCACCCCTCCACTTT
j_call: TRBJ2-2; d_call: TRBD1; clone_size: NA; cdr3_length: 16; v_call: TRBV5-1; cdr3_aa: CASSLGSGGNTGELFF; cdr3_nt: TGCGCCAGCAGCTTGGGGTCAGGGGGAAACACCGGGGAGCTGTTTTTT
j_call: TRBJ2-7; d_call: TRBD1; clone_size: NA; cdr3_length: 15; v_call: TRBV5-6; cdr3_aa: CASSRGQGAIYEQYF; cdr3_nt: TGTGCCAGCAGCCGGGGACAGGGGGCAATCTACGAGCAGTACTTC
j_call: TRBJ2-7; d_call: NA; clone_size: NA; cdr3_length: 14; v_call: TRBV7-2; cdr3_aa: CASSIDSGGYEQYF; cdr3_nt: TGTGCCAGCAGCATCGACTCGGGTGGGTACGAGCAGTACTTC
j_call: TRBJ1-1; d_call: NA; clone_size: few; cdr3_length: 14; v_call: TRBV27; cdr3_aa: CASSYRLGNTEAFF; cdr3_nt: TGTGCCAGCAGTTACAGGCTGGGGAACACTGAAGCTTTCTTT
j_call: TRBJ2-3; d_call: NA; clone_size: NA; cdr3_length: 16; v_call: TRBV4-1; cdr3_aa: CASSPGGRGRTDTQYF; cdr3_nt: TGCGCCAGCAGCCCTGGGGGGCGGGGGCGCACAGATACGCAGTATTTT
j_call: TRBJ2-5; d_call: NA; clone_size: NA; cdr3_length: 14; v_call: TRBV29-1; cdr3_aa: CSAVTDSHQETQYF; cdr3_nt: TGCAGCGCCGTTACGGACAGCCACCAAGAGACCCAGTACTTC
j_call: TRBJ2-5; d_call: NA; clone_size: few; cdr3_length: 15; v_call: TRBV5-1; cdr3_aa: CASSAQRLGMETQYF; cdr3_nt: TGCGCCAGCAGCGCCCAACGGCTAGGGATGGAGACCCAGTACTTC
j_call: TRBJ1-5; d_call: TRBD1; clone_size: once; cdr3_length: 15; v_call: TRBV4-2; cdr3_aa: CASSQTGTGFQPQHF; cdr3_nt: TGTGCCAGCAGCCAAACCGGGACAGGGTTTCAGCCCCAGCATTTT
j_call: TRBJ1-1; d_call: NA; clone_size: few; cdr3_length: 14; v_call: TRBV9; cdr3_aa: CASSTQGTGTEAFF; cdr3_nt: TGTGCCAGCAGCACACAAGGGACGGGCACTGAAGCTTTCTTT
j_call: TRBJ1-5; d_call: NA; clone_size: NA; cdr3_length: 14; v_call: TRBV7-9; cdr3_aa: CASSVGGNRQPQHF; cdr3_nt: TGTGCCAGCAGTGTCGGGGGGAACCGGCAGCCCCAGCATTTT
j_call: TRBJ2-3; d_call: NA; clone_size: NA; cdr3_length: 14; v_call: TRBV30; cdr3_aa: CAWTRTRLTDTQYF; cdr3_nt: TGTGCCTGGACCCGAACACGCCTCACAGATACGCAGTATTTT
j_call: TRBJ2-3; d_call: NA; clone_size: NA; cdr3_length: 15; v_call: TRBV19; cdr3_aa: CASSMGWAREDTQYF; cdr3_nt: TGTGCCAGTAGTATGGGCTGGGCTCGGGAGGATACGCAGTATTTT
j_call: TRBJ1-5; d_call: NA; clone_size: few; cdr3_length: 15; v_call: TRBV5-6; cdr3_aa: CASSSLLDGDQPQHF; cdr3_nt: TGTGCCAGCAGCTCCCTTTTGGACGGAGATCAGCCCCAGCATTTT
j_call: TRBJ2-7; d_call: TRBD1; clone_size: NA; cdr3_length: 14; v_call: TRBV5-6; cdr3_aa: CASSWDRTPYEQYF; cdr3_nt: TGTGCCAGCAGCTGGGACAGAACGCCCTACGAGCAGTACTTC
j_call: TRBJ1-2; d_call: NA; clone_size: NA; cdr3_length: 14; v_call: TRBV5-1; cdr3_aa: CASSPEYYSYGYTF; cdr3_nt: TGCGCCAGCAGCCCTGAGTACTACAGCTATGGCTACACCTTC
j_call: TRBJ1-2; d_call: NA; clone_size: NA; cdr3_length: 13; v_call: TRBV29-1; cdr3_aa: CSVDGAANYGYTF; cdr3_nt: TGCAGCGTTGATGGGGCAGCCAACTATGGCTACACCTTC
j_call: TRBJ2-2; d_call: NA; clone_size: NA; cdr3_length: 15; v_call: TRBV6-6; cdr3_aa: CASSRTAPNTGELFF; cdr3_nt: TGTGCCAGCAGTCGGACAGCCCCGAACACCGGGGAGCTGTTTTTT
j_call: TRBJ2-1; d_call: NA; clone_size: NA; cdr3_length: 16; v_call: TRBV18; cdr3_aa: CASSPGSEPSYNEQFF; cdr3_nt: TGTGCCAGCTCACCAGGTAGCGAACCTTCCTACAATGAGCAGTTCTTC
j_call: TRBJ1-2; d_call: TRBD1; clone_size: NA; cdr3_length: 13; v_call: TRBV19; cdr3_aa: CASETGVSYGYTF; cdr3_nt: TGTGCCAGCGAGACAGGGGTCTCCTATGGCTACACCTTC